Each of the 20 T cell receptor beta chains below was sequenced from the same sample in a study of CD8 T cells in Susac syndrome. Random hexamers were used to reverse transcribe roughly 0.45 to 1 ug of RNA. TCRdb itself ran the immunoSEQ multiplex PCR reads through MiXCR, one entry per CDR3 protein. Here the sample spans about 120,000 distinct CDR3 sequences, around 92% being singletons. The sample comprised CD4+ T cells from PBMCs. Receptor source: a human donor with multiple sclerosis.

This clonotype came up a few times. This rearrangement joins TRBV20-1 to TRBJ2-7; D is uncertain. Germline loops: CDR1 DFQATT, CDR2 SNEGSKA (reference sequence). Trimming took off 3 bases at V and 5 bases at J, with 14 bases between the two ends. The CDR3 is made up of 13 amino acids. In nucleotides, the CDR3 is TGCAGTGCTAGTTCCGCCCCCAGGAACGAGCAGTACTTC. Amino acids: CSASSAPRNEQYF.

The chain joins TRBV20-1 to TRBJ1-3; TRBD1 aligns across 8 bases. Germline V gene data show CDR1 as DFQATT and CDR2 as SNEGSKA (reference sequence). This CDR3 is built from 12 residues. For the CDR3, the DNA is TGCGGCGTACAGGGGGCTGGAAACACCATATATTTT. Translating gives CGVQGAGNTIYF.

This clonotype was recorded only once. V and J are TRBV19 and TRBJ2-6; 10 nucleotides agree with TRBD1. This CDR3 region has 18 residues. CDR1 is LNHDA and CDR2 is SQIVND in the germline V gene (reference sequence). Trimming cost V 6 bases and J 3 bases; bases outside gene matches: 11. CDR3 in DNA: TGTGCCAGTAGACCTGGGACAGGGGTGTATAGTGGGGCCAACGTCCTGACTTTC. Translation: CASRPGTGVYSGANVLTF.

V is TRBV2 and J is TRBJ2-1, with no clear D. In germline, CDR1 is SNHLY, CDR2 FYNNEI. The CDR3 loop spans 13 amino acids. V shed 1 base and J shed 10 bases, with 11 bases lying between them. DNA for the CDR3: TGTGCCAGCAGTGAAGGGCCTCCAGGCGAGCAGTTCTTC. Protein: CASSEGPPGEQFF. Based on the CDR3 plus reference TRBV2 and TRBJ2-1, the full variable domain is EPEVTQTPSHQVTQMGQEVILRCVPISNHLYFYWYRQILGQKVEFLVSFYNNEISEKSEIFDDQFSVERPDGSNFTLKIRSTKLEDSAMYFCASSEGPPGEQFFGPGTRLTVL.

This chain uses TRBV20-1 with TRBJ2-7; the D is unclear. The CDR3 is 11 amino acids. The V end lost 6 bases, the J end lost 4 bases, and 10 bases lay between the germline ends. Germline loops: CDR1 DFQATT, CDR2 SNEGSKA (reference sequence). The CDR3 sequence is CSAEQIYEQYF. The CDR3, as DNA: TGCAGTGCGGAACAGATATACGAGCAGTACTTC.

This rearrangement joins TRBV5-1 to TRBJ1-4; D uncertain. The CDR3 has 14 amino acids. Germline V gene data show CDR1 as SGHRS and CDR2 as YFSETQ. Trimming shortened V by 3 bases and J by 5 bases, and 11 bases separated the two germline ends. The CDR3 coding sequence is TGCGCCAGCAGCTCCTCGGACGGGAATGAAAAACTGTTTTTT. This translates into CASSSSDGNEKLFF.

The CDR3 protein is CSASRSGANVLTF. CDR3 DNA sequence: TGCAGTGCTAGTAGGTCTGGGGCCAACGTCCTGACTTTC. The chain carries TRBV20-1 and TRBJ2-6; no reliable D call. The germline gives CDR1 DFQATT, CDR2 SNEGSKA (reference sequence). V lost 3 bases to trimming and J lost 1 base, with 4 bases between them. The CDR3 extends over 13 amino acids.

This clonotype is a singleton in its sample. The chain carries TRBV30 and TRBJ2-5; no clear D gene. Germline loops: CDR1 GTSNPN, CDR2 SVGIG (reference sequence). V gave up 2 bases and J gave up 5 bases, with 9 bases separating them. This CDR3 is built from 12 residues. CDR3 residues: CAWSLSDETQYF. The DNA for the CDR3 is TGTGCCTGGAGTCTGAGCGATGAGACCCAGTACTTC.

This clonotype was recorded once. The chain is built from TRBV20-1 and TRBJ2-1, with D unclear. Germline V gene lookup returns CDR1 DFQATT and CDR2 SNEGSKA (reference sequence). The CDR3 sequence is 11 residues long. The V gene lost 3 bases and the J gene lost 1 base, with 1 base spanning the gap. CDR3 residues: CSASSYNEQFF. CDR3 nucleotide sequence: TGCAGTGCTAGTTCCTACAATGAGCAGTTCTTC.

The chain is built from TRBV7-2 and TRBJ2-5; D gene uncertain. This CDR3 region has 16 residues. V gave up 4 bases and J gave up 5 bases, with 20 bases separating them. Germline V gene data show CDR1 as SGHTA and CDR2 as FQGNSA. The CDR3 loop is CASSWSDARSGETQYF. The CDR3 DNA reads as TGTGCCAGCAGCTGGTCGGACGCCCGGTCTGGGGAGACCCAGTACTTC.

This sequence joins TRBV5-4 and TRBJ2-7; 11 bases align to TRBD1. Per germline, CDR1 SGHNT and CDR2 YYREEE (reference sequence). The CDR3 spans 17 residues. J lost 4 bases, V lost 3 bases, and 12 bases had no gene match. CDR3: CASSSGGRTGGAYEQYF. Here the CDR3 DNA reads TGTGCCAGCAGCTCCGGAGGTCGGACAGGGGGCGCGTACGAGCAGTACTTC.

This chain connects TRBV5-1 to TRBJ2-5; D is possibly TRBD1 or TRBD2 (7 bases each). This CDR3 contains 17 residues. Trimming took off 1 base at V and 5 bases at J, with 21 bases between the two ends. Germline V gene sequence: CDR1 SGHRS, CDR2 YFSETQ. This chain's CDR3 is CASSLFRDYQGGETQYF. The CDR3 DNA reads as TGCGCCAGCAGCTTGTTTCGGGACTATCAGGGGGGCGAGACCCAGTACTTC.

The V and J genes are TRBV2 and TRBJ2-7; TRBD1 matches at 7 bases. This CDR3 has 15 residues. The junction had 15 bases not matched to a gene; V was cut back by 7 bases and J by 6 bases. CDR1 is SNHLY and CDR2 is FYNNEI in the germline V gene. The CDR3 DNA follows: TGTGCCAGCAAACCGACAGGGAGAAACCCCAGCGAGCAGTACTTC. It encodes CASKPTGRNPSEQYF.

This chain uses TRBV12-3 or TRBV12-4 with TRBJ1-5; 7 bases are a match to TRBD1. This CDR3 has 14 residues. The J segment lost 5 bases and the V segment lost 3 bases, leaving 4 bases of the junction unmatched. The CDR3 DNA is TGTGCCAGCAGTTTTCGACAGGGCGATCAGCCCCAGCATTTT. Amino acid sequence: CASSFRQGDQPQHF.

The V call is TRBV19, the J call TRBJ2-6; D is perhaps TRBD2 (6 bases). The germline V gene has CDR1 LNHDA and CDR2 SQIVND (reference sequence). The CDR3 is 17 residues long. V lost 10 bases and J 0 bases, leaving 19 bases between the germline ends. The CDR3 spells CATRSGVTHSGANVLTF. CDR3 DNA: TGTGCCACCCGCTCGGGGGTCACTCACTCTGGGGCCAACGTCCTGACTTTC. Based on the CDR3 plus reference TRBV19 and TRBJ2-6, the full variable domain is DGGITQSPKYLFRKEGQNVTLSCEQNLNHDAMYWYRQDPGQGLRLIYYSQIVNDFQKGDIAEGYSVSREKKESFPLTVTSAQKNPTAFYLCATRSGVTHSGANVLTFGAGSRLTVL.

This rearrangement joins TRBV5-1 to TRBJ1-3; D remains ambiguous. Germline loops: CDR1 SGHRS, CDR2 YFSETQ. CDR3 size: 14 residues. The V and J ends lost 4 bases and 4 bases respectively, with 12 bases between them. DNA for the CDR3: TGCGCCAGCAGCCCTGGAACCCGCGGAAACACCATATATTTT. Its protein is CASSPGTRGNTIYF.

This clonotype has just a few counts. The rearrangement joins TRBV5-1 to TRBJ2-3, with TRBD1 identical over 8 bases. Germline V gene lookup returns CDR1 SGHRS and CDR2 YFSETQ. V shed 4 bases and J 2 bases; nucleotides not matched to a gene: 6. CDR3 length: 15 residues. CDR3 sequence reads: CASSVTGDHTDTQYF. DNA of the CDR3: TGCGCCAGCAGCGTGACAGGGGACCACACAGATACGCAGTATTTT. Complete variable domain (other parts from reference TRBV5-1 and TRBJ2-3): KAGVTQTPRYLIKTRGQQVTLSCSPISGHRSVSWYQQTPGQGLQFLFEYFSETQRNKGNFPGRFSGRQFSNSRSEMNVSTLELGDSALYLCASSVTGDHTDTQYFGPGTRLTVL.

The chain couples TRBV7-2 to TRBJ2-7; tentatively, D is TRBD2 (5 bases). Deletions cut 1 base from V and 5 bases from J, with 12 bases between. The CDR3 has 14 amino acids. The germline gives CDR1 SGHTA, CDR2 FQGNSA. CDR3 region: CASSLGTTTDEQYF. CDR3 nucleotides: TGTGCCAGCAGCTTAGGCACGACTACGGACGAGCAGTACTTC.

The chain has TRBV3-1 and TRBJ1-1; 8 positions agree with TRBD1. Germline CDR1 and CDR2: LGHDT and YNNKEL (reference sequence). This CDR3 has 16 amino acids. V lost 4 bases and J lost 10; bases outside the gene matches: 17. The CDR3 nucleotides read TGTGCCAGCAGCCCACTGAGCCTGCAGGGGGCGCCGGGAGCTTTCTTT. It translates to CASSPLSLQGAPGAFF.

The chain links TRBV15 to TRBJ1-5; D is perhaps TRBD1 (5 bases). Trimming took off 0 bases at V and 10 bases at J, with 16 bases between the two ends. Germline V gene data show CDR1 as LNHNV and CDR2 as YYDKDF (reference sequence). This CDR3 has 15 amino acids. The CDR3 protein is CATSRDLGADQPQHF. Here the CDR3 DNA reads TGTGCCACCAGCAGAGACCTCGGGGCTGACCAACCCCAGCATTTT.